A selection of T cell receptor beta chains follows, all from one sample in a study of T cells in Graves' hyperthyroidism and ophthalmopathy. TCRdb redid the calling of the multiplex PCR reads with MiXCR, one entry per CDR3 protein. Of hundreds of thousands of distinct CDR3 sequences listed, just under 20% were seen once; the top ten hold 47%. Material: blood. All receptors derive from a man aged 35-49 years with Graves' ophthalmopathy. CDR3s leave out the opening cysteine and the closing phenylalanine or tryptophan. Each record gives: CDR3 protein, J gene, V gene.

CDR3 protein: ASSSNTGSNYGYT
J gene: TRBJ1-2
V gene: TRBV5-5

CDR3 protein: ASSLLAGNTYEQY
J gene: TRBJ2-7
V gene: TRBV3-1

CDR3 protein: ASSLQADYNSPLH
J gene: TRBJ1-6
V gene: TRBV9

CDR3 protein: ASSKLQPGTGGNQPQH
J gene: TRBJ1-5
V gene: TRBV6-1

CDR3 protein: ASSTNALDSLNYGYT
J gene: TRBJ1-2
V gene: TRBV2

CDR3 protein: ASSTSGYEKLF
J gene: TRBJ1-4
V gene: TRBV28

CDR3 protein: ASRTTAGGLYNEQF
J gene: TRBJ2-1
V gene: TRBV5-1

CDR3 protein: ASHRDRIDGYT
J gene: TRBJ1-2
V gene: TRBV5-4

CDR3 protein: ASSLYGIRYEQY
J gene: TRBJ2-7
V gene: TRBV28

CDR3 protein: ASKLTSQETQY
J gene: TRBJ2-5
V gene: TRBV6-2/TRBV6-3

CDR3 protein: AWTDGLTYTDTQY
J gene: TRBJ2-3
V gene: TRBV30

CDR3 protein: SARDRGLTTDTQY
J gene: TRBJ2-3
V gene: TRBV20-1

CDR3 protein: SAPSSGTEAF
J gene: TRBJ1-1
V gene: TRBV20-1

CDR3 protein: ANRDRGDSPLH
J gene: TRBJ1-6
V gene: TRBV2

CDR3 protein: ASSLVLAGHTGELF
J gene: TRBJ2-2
V gene: TRBV11-3

CDR3 protein: ASRHYRVSGNEQF
J gene: TRBJ2-1
V gene: TRBV6-1

CDR3 protein: ASSRAGGLNEQF
J gene: TRBJ2-1
V gene: TRBV12-3/TRBV12-4

CDR3 protein: SAPRWLAGGETQY
J gene: TRBJ2-5
V gene: TRBV20-1

CDR3 protein: ASSPRGQRNTEAF
J gene: TRBJ1-1
V gene: TRBV12-3/TRBV12-4

CDR3 protein: SVEGLGIEQF
J gene: TRBJ2-1
V gene: TRBV29-1

CDR3 protein: ASDRGDGEKLF
J gene: TRBJ1-4
V gene: TRBV28

CDR3 protein: ASSLGGLAGDEQY
J gene: TRBJ2-7
V gene: TRBV28

CDR3 protein: SARAGTSGWGSYEQY
J gene: TRBJ2-7
V gene: TRBV20-1

CDR3 protein: ASSLNRGDSPLH
J gene: TRBJ1-6
V gene: TRBV11-2

CDR3 protein: AISGGTSGRSRLDNEQF
J gene: TRBJ2-1
V gene: TRBV10-3

CDR3 protein: AWSRTPGGAYEQY
J gene: TRBJ2-7
V gene: TRBV30

CDR3 protein: ASSQGGLGGNEQF
J gene: TRBJ2-1
V gene: TRBV4-1

CDR3 protein: SASLGGIQDGYT
J gene: TRBJ1-2
V gene: TRBV20-1

CDR3 protein: ASRARDSLSYEQY
J gene: TRBJ2-7
V gene: TRBV19

CDR3 protein: ASSLGGPADTQY
J gene: TRBJ2-3
V gene: TRBV7-3

CDR3 protein: ASSLQNQDTEAF
J gene: TRBJ1-1
V gene: TRBV18